Following are 15 T cell receptor beta chains from one sample sequenced in a study of blood T cell repertoires in COVID-19. Generated by immunoSEQ multiplex PCR, the TCRdb table keeps only in-frame clones and is missing some. The repertoire includes 250,000 to 350,000 clones, 70% to 90% of them detected once, and approximately 12% sits in the top ten. The specimen sequenced was peripheral blood. These receptors all come from a woman aged 55 to 70 with acute or convalescent COVID-19.

J is TRBJ2-7 and V is TRBV5-6; the match to TRBD1 covers 9 bases. The trim removed 3 bases at V and 3 bases at J, leaving 4 bases unmatched. The CDR3 totals 14 residues. The V gene's germline CDR1 is SGHDT and CDR2 YYEEEE. The CDR3 DNA sequence: TGTGCCAGCAGCTGGGGACAGGGAGGCTACGAGCAGTACTTC. Translating it yields CASSWGQGGYEQYF.

Concerning this clone itself: At the DNA level, this CDR3 is encoded by other sequences in the same sample as well. This chain connects TRBV6-5 to TRBJ1-6; D not resolved. The CDR3 covers 14 residues. Trimming cost V 5 bases and J 0 bases, with 5 bases left between them. Germline assignment: CDR1 MNHEY and CDR2 SVGAGI. The CDR3 here is CASSPSSYNSPLHF. The CDR3 DNA is TGTGCCAGCAGTCCGAGCTCCTATAATTCACCCCTCCACTTT.

The CDR3 DNA sequence: TGCGCCAGCAGCCAAGACGGACAACTCTACGAGCAGTACTTC. This gives the protein CASSQDGQLYEQYF. V gene TRBV4-3 combines with J gene TRBJ2-7; possibly TRBD1 for D (5 bases). The V end lost 0 bases, the J end lost 3 bases, and 9 bases lay between the germline ends. The germline V gene encodes CDR1 LGHNA and CDR2 YSLEER. CDR3 length: 14 residues.

The CDR3 reads CATSRDTGGGYGYTF. The CDR3 nucleotides read TGTGCCACCAGCAGAGATACAGGGGGCGGCTATGGCTACACCTTC. The rearrangement uses TRBV15 and TRBJ1-2, with 9 bases matching TRBD1. Germline trimming cut 0 bases from V and 4 bases from J; bases unmatched to any gene: 3. The germline V gene has CDR1 LNHNV and CDR2 YYDKDF (reference sequence). The CDR3 covers 15 residues. Full variable domain (outside the CDR3, taken from reference TRBV15 and TRBJ1-2): DAMVIQNPRYQVTQFGKPVTLSCSQTLNHNVMYWYQQKSSQAPKLLFHYYDKDFNNEADTPDNFQSRRPNTSFCFLDIRSPGLGDTAMYLCATSRDTGGGYGYTFGSGTRLTVV.

The gene calls are TRBV28 and TRBJ1-4; TRBD1 is a possible D gene (6 bases). CDR3 size: 13 residues. Trimming left V 4 bases short and J 6 bases short, with 9 bases between. Germline CDR1 is MDHEN and CDR2 is SYDVKM. CDR3 in DNA: TGTGCCAGCAGTTATAACAGGGATGAAAAACTGTTTTTT. This encodes CASSYNRDEKLFF.

The V gene is TRBV2, the J gene TRBJ2-4; 8 bases are shared with TRBD2. The CDR3 is made up of 12 amino acids. V was clipped by 6 bases and J by 15 bases; unmatched bases: 10. Germline values: CDR1 SNHLY, CDR2 FYNNEI. Here the CDR3 DNA reads TGTGCCAGCAGCGGGGGGGAGGGAAGGCCGTACTTC. Translation gives CASSGGEGRPYF.

The gene calls are TRBV6-5 and TRBJ1-5; 9 positions agree with TRBD1. V dropped 4 bases and J dropped 1; count of bases not matched to a gene: 5. The CDR3 is 16 residues long. CDR1 is MNHEY, CDR2 SVGAGI, per germline. CDR3: CASSSLGTGSNQPQHF. In DNA, the CDR3 is TGTGCCAGCAGTTCCCTCGGGACAGGGAGCAATCAGCCCCAGCATTTT.

The rearrangement links TRBV19 to TRBJ1-1, with 8 bases that match TRBD1. The CDR3 runs to 14 residues. The germline gives CDR1 LNHDA, CDR2 SQIVND (reference sequence). J lost 3 bases, V lost 5 bases, and 5 bases had no gene match. DNA of the CDR3: TGTGCCAGTAGTGACACAGGGGGGGACACTGAAGCTTTCTTT. Its translation: CASSDTGGDTEAFF. Full variable domain (rest looked up from reference TRBV19 and TRBJ1-1): DGGITQSPKYLFRKEGQNVTLSCEQNLNHDAMYWYRQDPGQGLRLIYYSQIVNDFQKGDIAEGYSVSREKKESFPLTVTSAQKNPTAFYLCASSDTGGDTEAFFGQGTRLTVV.

This clone was observed once. The V call is TRBV6-2 or TRBV6-3, the J call TRBJ2-5; perhaps TRBD1 as D (6 bases). In germline, CDR1 is MNHEY, CDR2 SVGEGT. The CDR3 runs 14 residues. V was clipped by 4 bases and J by 4 bases, with 13 bases between them. CDR3 coding DNA: TGTGCCAGCAGTTTTCAGGGGCGCGGAGAGACCCAGTACTTC. Translation gives CASSFQGRGETQYF.

V and J are TRBV6-2 or TRBV6-3 and TRBJ2-7; 7 nucleotides line up with TRBD2. J gave up 1 base and V 0 bases, and 9 bases lay outside the gene matches. The germline V gene has CDR1 MNHEY and CDR2 SVGEGT. This CDR3 is 17 amino acids long. The CDR3 nucleotides read TGTGCCAGCAGTTACTCGTCTAGCGGCCGCCTATCCTACGAGCAGTACTTC. Translation gives CASSYSSSGRLSYEQYF.

As for this clone: The sample holds other DNA sequences that translate to the same CDR3. The CDR3 bases are TGTGCCAGCAGCGTAGGTACTAGCGGGAGTTACGAGCAGTACTTC. It encodes CASSVGTSGSYEQYF. The chain employs TRBV9 and TRBJ2-7; 11 positions agree with TRBD2. Germline V lookup: CDR1 SGDLS, CDR2 YYNGEE. This CDR3 has 15 residues. With 0 bases clipped from V and 4 bases from J, the junction kept 3 bases outside the gene matches.

The V and J genes are TRBV27 and TRBJ1-5; D uncertain. The CDR3 extends over 12 amino acids. Germline V CDR1 and CDR2: MNHEY, SMNVEV (reference sequence). Trimming pared 8 bases from V and 5 bases from J, leaving 10 bases between. The CDR3 reads CASGYGYQPQHF. CDR3 nucleotides: TGTGCCAGCGGTTACGGTTATCAGCCCCAGCATTTT.

V is TRBV4-3 and J is TRBJ2-7; 8 bases agree with TRBD2. The CDR3 runs 15 residues. Germline V gives CDR1 LGHNA, CDR2 YSLEER. Losses at the gene ends were 0 bases for V and 2 bases for J; bases not matched to a gene: 3. CDR3 amino acids: CASSQELLAAYEQYF. The CDR3 bases are TGCGCCAGCAGCCAAGAGTTACTAGCGGCCTACGAGCAGTACTTC.

The chain joins TRBV19 to TRBJ2-7; 10 nucleotides line up with TRBD1. This CDR3 has 13 amino acids. With 8 bases clipped from V and 0 bases from J, the junction kept 1 base outside the gene matches. CDR1 LNHDA and CDR2 SQIVND come from the germline V gene (reference sequence). The CDR3 region has the DNA TGTGCCAGTTGGACAGGGGGCTCCTACGAGCAGTACTTC. As protein: CASWTGGSYEQYF.

The V gene is TRBV6-5, the J gene TRBJ1-6; 7 positions agree with TRBD1. With V trimmed by 6 bases and J by 7 bases, 3 bases remained unmatched. This CDR3 has 13 residues. Per the germline V gene, CDR1 is MNHEY and CDR2 is SVGAGI. The CDR3 is CASRQGMNSPLHF. For the CDR3, the DNA is TGTGCCAGCAGACAGGGGATGAATTCACCCCTCCACTTT.